Listed here is a single T cell receptor (beta chain). Trimming shortened V by 0 bases and J by 0 bases, and 12 bases separated the two germline ends. The CDR3 loop spans 15 amino acids. Germline assignment: CDR1 GTSNPN and CDR2 SVGIG (reference sequence). The data derive from a study of cytomegalovirus exposure and HLA in healthy donors. Researchers ran the PCR with 60 Vbeta and 13 Jbeta primers. TCRdb keeps only in-frame clones here, not all; method: immunoSEQ multiplex PCR. The sample lists 55,000 to 70,000 clones; roughly four fifths were seen once. The V and J genes are TRBV30 and TRBJ2-7, with D possibly TRBD1 on 5 matching bases. This TCR was recovered from a human donor in good health. Sequenced sample: PBMCs. The CDR3 reads CAWSVGVQASYEQYF. CDR3 sequence (DNA): TGTGCCTGGAGTGTAGGGGTTCAGGCCTCCTACGAGCAGTACTTC.